This T cell receptor (beta chain) derives from a study of beta chain features in type 1 diabetes. Study conclusions and caveats: Patients' naive, central memory and regulatory TCRB repertoires appeared more alike than those of healthy donors.

This clone was seen just once. What it binds is not known. Of the isolated RNA, all was reverse transcribed, and so the sequenced material was expressed TCRB transcripts. TCRdb keeps only in-frame clones here, not all; method: immunoSEQ multiplex PCR. This sample yields 350,000 to 400,000 clones, of which less than 15% are seen a single time; roughly 0.019% belongs to the top ten. Sorted populations were all over 98% pure. This receptor was identified in a woman aged 18-29 years in good health. The sequenced sample consisted of naive CD4+ T cells from blood.

In nucleotides, the CDR3 is TGTGCCTGGGGACTAGCGGGGACCAACACCGGGGAGCTGTTTTTT. It encodes CAWGLAGTNTGELFF. The chain couples TRBV30 to TRBJ2-2, with 12 bases identical to TRBD2. V lost 5 bases to trimming and J lost 2 bases; unmatched junction nucleotides: 3. Germline V CDR1 and CDR2: GTSNPN, SVGIG (reference sequence). The CDR3 sequence is 15 residues long.